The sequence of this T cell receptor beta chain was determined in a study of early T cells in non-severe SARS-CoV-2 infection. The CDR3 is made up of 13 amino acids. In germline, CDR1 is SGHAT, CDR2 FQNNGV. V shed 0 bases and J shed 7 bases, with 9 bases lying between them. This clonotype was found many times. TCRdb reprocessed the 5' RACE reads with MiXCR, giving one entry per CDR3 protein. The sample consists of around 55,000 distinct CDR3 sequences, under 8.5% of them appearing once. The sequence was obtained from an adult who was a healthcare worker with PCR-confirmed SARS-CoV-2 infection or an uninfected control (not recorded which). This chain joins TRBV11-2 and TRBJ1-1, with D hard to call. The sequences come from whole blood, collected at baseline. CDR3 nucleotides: TGTGCCAGCAGCTTAGATCACGGTGGTGAAGCTTTCTTT. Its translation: CASSLDHGGEAFF.